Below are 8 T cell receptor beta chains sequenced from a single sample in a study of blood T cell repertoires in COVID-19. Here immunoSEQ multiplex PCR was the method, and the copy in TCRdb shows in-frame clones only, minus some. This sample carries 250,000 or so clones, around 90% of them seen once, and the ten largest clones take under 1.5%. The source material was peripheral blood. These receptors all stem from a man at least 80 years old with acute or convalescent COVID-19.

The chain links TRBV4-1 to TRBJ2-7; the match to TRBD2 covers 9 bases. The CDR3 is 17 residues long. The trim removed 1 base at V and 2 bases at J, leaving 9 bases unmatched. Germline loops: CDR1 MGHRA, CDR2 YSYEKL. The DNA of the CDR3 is TGCGCCAGCAGCCAAGGTTCTAGCGGGGTGACCCCCTACGAGCAGTACTTC. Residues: CASSQGSSGVTPYEQYF.

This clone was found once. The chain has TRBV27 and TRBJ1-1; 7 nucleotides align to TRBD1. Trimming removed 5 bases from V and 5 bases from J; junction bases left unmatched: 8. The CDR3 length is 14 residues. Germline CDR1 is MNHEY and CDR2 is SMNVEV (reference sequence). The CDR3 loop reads CASSPQTGRTEAFF. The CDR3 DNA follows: TGTGCCAGCAGTCCTCAGACAGGGAGGACTGAAGCTTTCTTT.

The CDR3 nucleotides read TGTGCCAGTAGTCCCCGACAGGGAGCGACTAATGAAAAACTGTTTTTT. Its protein product is CASSPRQGATNEKLFF. The genes are TRBV19 and TRBJ1-4, with 7 bases aligning to TRBD1. The CDR3 has 16 residues. The junction had 8 bases not matched to a gene; V was cut back by 5 bases and J by 2 bases. Germline V gene data show CDR1 as LNHDA and CDR2 as SQIVND (reference sequence).

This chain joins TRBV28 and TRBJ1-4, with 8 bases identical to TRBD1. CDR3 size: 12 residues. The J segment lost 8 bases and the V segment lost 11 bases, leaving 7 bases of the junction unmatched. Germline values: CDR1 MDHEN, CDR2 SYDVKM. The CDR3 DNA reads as TGTGCCGCCGGACAGGGCCGGGAAAAACTGTTTTTT. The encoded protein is CAAGQGREKLFF.

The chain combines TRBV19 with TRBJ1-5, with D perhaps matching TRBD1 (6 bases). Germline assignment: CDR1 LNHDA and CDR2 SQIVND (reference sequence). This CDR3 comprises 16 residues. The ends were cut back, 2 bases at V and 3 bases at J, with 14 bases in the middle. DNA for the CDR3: TGTGCCAGTAGTATATCCCCAGGGGCTAACAATCAGCCCCAGCATTTT. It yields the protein CASSISPGANNQPQHF. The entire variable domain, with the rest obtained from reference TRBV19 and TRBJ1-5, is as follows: DGGITQSPKYLFRKEGQNVTLSCEQNLNHDAMYWYRQDPGQGLRLIYYSQIVNDFQKGDIAEGYSVSREKKESFPLTVTSAQKNPTAFYLCASSISPGANNQPQHFGDGTRLSIL.

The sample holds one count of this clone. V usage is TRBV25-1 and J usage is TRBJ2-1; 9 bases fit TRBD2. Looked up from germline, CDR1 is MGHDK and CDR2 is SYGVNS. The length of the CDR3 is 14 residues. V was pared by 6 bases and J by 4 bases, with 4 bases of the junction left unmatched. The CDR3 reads CASRSGGPYNEQFF. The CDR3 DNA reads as TGTGCCAGCAGAAGCGGGGGGCCGTACAATGAGCAGTTCTTC.

CDR3 sequence (DNA): TGTGCCAGCAGCTTGGCGGGGGTCCAGCCCCAGCATTTT. Encoded protein: CASSLAGVQPQHF. The chain carries TRBV5-6 and TRBJ1-5; possible D gene TRBD1, 5 bases. V lost 0 bases, J lost 7 bases, and 8 bases lay in between. The V gene's germline CDR1 is SGHDT and CDR2 YYEEEE. The CDR3 totals 13 residues.

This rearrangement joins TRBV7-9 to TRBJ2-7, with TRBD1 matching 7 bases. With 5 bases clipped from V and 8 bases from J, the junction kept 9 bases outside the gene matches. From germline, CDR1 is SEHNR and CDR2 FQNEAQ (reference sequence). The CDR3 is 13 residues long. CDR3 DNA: TGTGCCAGCAGCAATACAGGGGTTAGCAAGCAGTACTTC. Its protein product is CASSNTGVSKQYF.